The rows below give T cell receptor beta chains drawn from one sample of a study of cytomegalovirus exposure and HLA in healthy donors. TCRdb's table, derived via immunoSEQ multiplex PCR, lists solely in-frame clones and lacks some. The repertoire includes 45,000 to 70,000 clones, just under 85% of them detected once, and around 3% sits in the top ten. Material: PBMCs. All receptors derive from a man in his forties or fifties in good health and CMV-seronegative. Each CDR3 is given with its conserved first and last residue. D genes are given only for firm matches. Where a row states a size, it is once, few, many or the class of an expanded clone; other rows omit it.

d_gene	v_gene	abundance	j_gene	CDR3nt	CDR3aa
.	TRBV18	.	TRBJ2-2	TGTGCCAGCTCACCAGCATCGAGGGCCCCTACCACCGGGGAGCTGTTTTTT	CASSPASRAPTTGELFF
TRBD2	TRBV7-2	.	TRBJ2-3	TGTGCCAGCAGCCCTGGACTAGCGGGGTGGGGCACAGATACGCAGTATTTT	CASSPGLAGWGTDTQYF
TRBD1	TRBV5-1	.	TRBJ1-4	TGCGCCAGCAGCTTGGACAGGGGGGTCGAAAAACTGTTTTTT	CASSLDRGVEKLFF
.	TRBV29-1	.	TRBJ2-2	TGCAGCGTGGAGGGACAGCGTAACGCCGGGGAGCTGTTTTTT	CSVEGQRNAGELFF
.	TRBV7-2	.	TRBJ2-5	TGTGCCAGCACCTTAGCCGGGGGACCTCAAGAGACCCAGTACTTC	CASTLAGGPQETQYF
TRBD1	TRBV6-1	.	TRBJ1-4	TGTGCCAGCAGTCCGGACAGGGGGACTAATGAAAAACTGTTTTTT	CASSPDRGTNEKLFF
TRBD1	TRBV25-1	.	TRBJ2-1	TGTGCCAGCAGTAAGGGGGCCTCCTACAATGAGCAGTTCTTC	CASSKGASYNEQFF
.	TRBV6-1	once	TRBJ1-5	TGTGCCAGCGGACAGAACAATCAGCCCCAGCATTTT	CASGQNNQPQHF
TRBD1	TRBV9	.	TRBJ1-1	TGTGCCAGCAGCCCAGGGACAGGGGGCGAAGCTTTCTTT	CASSPGTGGEAFF
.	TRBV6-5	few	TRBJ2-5	TGTGCCAGCAGTTACATGGGGCCCCAAGAGACCCAGTACTTC	CASSYMGPQETQYF
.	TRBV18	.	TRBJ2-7	TGTGCCAGCTCACCCCCGCAGGGGCCCACCTACGAGCAGTACTTC	CASSPPQGPTYEQYF
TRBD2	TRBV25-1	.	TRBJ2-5	TGTGCCAGCAGTACTCTAACTAGCGGGGGCCTCCAAGAGACCCAGTACTTC	CASSTLTSGGLQETQYF
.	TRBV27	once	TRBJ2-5	TGTGCCAGCAGTCACAAAGAGACCCAGTACTTC	CASSHKETQYF
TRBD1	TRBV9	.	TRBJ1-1	TGTGCCAGCAGCGCCGCAGGGGGAAGTACTGAAGCTTTCTTT	CASSAAGGSTEAFF
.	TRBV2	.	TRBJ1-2	TGTGCCAGCAGTCGCAGGGATGGCTACACCTTC	CASSRRDGYTF
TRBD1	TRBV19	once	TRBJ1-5	TGTGCCAGTAGTAGAGGACAGGTTTATAGCAATCAGCCCCAGCATTTT	CASSRGQVYSNQPQHF
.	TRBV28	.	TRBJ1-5	TGTGCCAGCAGTTACGCAGGGACTAATCAGCCCCAGCATTTT	CASSYAGTNQPQHF
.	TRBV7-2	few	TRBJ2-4	TGTGCCAGCAGCTTAGATGGGGGGAACATTCAGTACTTC	CASSLDGGNIQYF
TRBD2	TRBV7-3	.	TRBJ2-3	TGTGCCAGCAGCTTAAAGGCTAGCGGGTACACAGATACGCAGTATTTT	CASSLKASGYTDTQYF
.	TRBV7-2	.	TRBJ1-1	TGTGCCAGCAGCCAGGGGAACACTGAAGCTTTCTTT	CASSQGNTEAFF
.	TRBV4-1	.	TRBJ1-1	TGCGCCAGCAGCCAAGTATTCTCGAACACTGAAGCTTTCTTT	CASSQVFSNTEAFF
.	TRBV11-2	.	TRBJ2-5	TGTGCCAGCAGCTTAGGTCAGGCCCAGTACTTC	CASSLGQAQYF
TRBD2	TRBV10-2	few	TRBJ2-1	TGCGCCAGCACGCCGGTTGCGGGGGGCAACTACAATGAGCAGTTCTTC	CASTPVAGGNYNEQFF
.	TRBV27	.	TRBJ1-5	TGTGCCAGCACCAGCGGGGGGGTGGGGATCAATCAGCCCCAGCATTTT	CASTSGGVGINQPQHF
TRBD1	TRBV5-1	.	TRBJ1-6	TGCGCCAGCAGCTTGAGGGGACAGGGGGCAGAGAATTCACCCCTCCACTTT	CASSLRGQGAENSPLHF
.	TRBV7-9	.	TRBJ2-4	TGTGCCAGCAGCCCATTAGCGGAAAACATTCAGTACTTC	CASSPLAENIQYF
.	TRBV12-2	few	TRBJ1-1	TGTGCAAGTCGCTTATGGCAAGTGAACACTGAAGCTTTCTTT	CASRLWQVNTEAFF
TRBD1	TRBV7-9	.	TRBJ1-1	TGTGCCAGCAGCTATCGACAGGGGGCGAGGACTGAAGCTTTCTTT	CASSYRQGARTEAFF
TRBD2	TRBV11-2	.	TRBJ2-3	TGTGCCAGCAGCTTAGGGCGGGGGGGTAACACAGATACGCAGTATTTT	CASSLGRGGNTDTQYF
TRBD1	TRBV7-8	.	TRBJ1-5	TGTGCCAGCAGCTCCCTAGACACCAGGGGGGCTAAGCATTTT	CASSSLDTRGAKHF
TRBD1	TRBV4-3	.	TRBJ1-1	TGCGCCAGCAGCCAAGGGGACAGGGCGGGTGGCACTGAAGCTTTCTTT	CASSQGDRAGGTEAFF
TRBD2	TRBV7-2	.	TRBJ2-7	TGTGCCAGCAGGGCGGGGGGGCCTTACGAGCAGTACTTC	CASRAGGPYEQYF
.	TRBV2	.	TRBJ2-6	TGTGCCAGCAAAAGGGAGGCCGGGGCCAACGTCCTGACTTTC	CASKREAGANVLTF
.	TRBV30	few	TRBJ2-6	TGTGCCTGGAGCTCGGGCTCTGGGGCCAACGTCCTGACTTTC	CAWSSGSGANVLTF
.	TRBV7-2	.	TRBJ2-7	TGTGCCAGCAGCTTAGAACAGTCCTCCTACGAGCAGTACTTC	CASSLEQSSYEQYF
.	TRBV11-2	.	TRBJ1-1	TGTGCCAGCAGCTTAGGGGGAGGGGCTAACACTGAAGCTTTCTTT	CASSLGGGANTEAFF
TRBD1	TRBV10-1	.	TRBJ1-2	TGCGCCAGCAGTGAGGGACAGGGAGTTTTTGGCTACACCTTC	CASSEGQGVFGYTF
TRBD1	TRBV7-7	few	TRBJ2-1	TGTGCCAGCAGCTCCTCACCGGGACAGGGGGTCAATGAGCAGTTCTTC	CASSSSPGQGVNEQFF
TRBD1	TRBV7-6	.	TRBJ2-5	TGTGCCAGCAGCTTAGGACAGGGGGTGAAGGTGACCCAGTACTTC	CASSLGQGVKVTQYF
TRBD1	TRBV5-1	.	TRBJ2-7	TGCGCCAGCAGCTTTGGGACAGGATCCTACGAGCAGTACTTC	CASSFGTGSYEQYF
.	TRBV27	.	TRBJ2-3	TGTGCCAGCAGTTTACAGGGCCCGGATACGCAGTATTTT	CASSLQGPDTQYF
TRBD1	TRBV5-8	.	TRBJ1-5	TGTGCCAGCAGCGTGGGGGTACAGGGGGTGAGTGAGCCCCAGCATTTT	CASSVGVQGVSEPQHF
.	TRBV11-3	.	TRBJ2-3	TGTGCCAGCAGCTTAGTATCCACAGATACGCAGTATTTT	CASSLVSTDTQYF
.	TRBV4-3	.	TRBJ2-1	TGCGCCAGCAGCCAAGATGTTGGCAGGGTAAGGCCGTCCTACAATGAGCAGTTCTTC	CASSQDVGRVRPSYNEQFF